This T cell receptor beta chain was sequenced during a study of blood T cell repertoires in COVID-19. Study at large: The United States, Italy and Spain supplied acute and convalescent COVID-19 samples. Sample material is recorded as cDNA or gDNA derived from T cells, B-cell-depleted T cells, or PBMCs.

Losses at the gene ends were 0 bases for V and 4 bases for J; bases not matched to a gene: 8. The CDR3 extends over 17 amino acids. CDR1 and CDR2 (germline): SEHNR, FQNEAQ (reference sequence). Authors' methods: Researchers report that nucleated cell counts were estimated from reference gene primer amplification. Libraries were prepared by immunoSEQ multiplex PCR; TCRdb keeps only in-frame clonotypes and omits some of them. Clone size and the V and J calls come from that table; the DNA yielded D and trimming. The sample lists 210,000 or so clones; around 85% were seen once. The rearrangement uses TRBV7-9 and TRBJ2-7; 11 nucleotides agree with TRBD1. The source of this sequence is a man aged 50 to 59 who had recovered from COVID-19. Sequencing input: peripheral blood. In DNA, the CDR3 is TGTGCCAGCAGCTTAGCAATTTCCGGGACAGGGGGTTACGAGCAGTACTTC. Translating it yields CASSLAISGTGGYEQYF.